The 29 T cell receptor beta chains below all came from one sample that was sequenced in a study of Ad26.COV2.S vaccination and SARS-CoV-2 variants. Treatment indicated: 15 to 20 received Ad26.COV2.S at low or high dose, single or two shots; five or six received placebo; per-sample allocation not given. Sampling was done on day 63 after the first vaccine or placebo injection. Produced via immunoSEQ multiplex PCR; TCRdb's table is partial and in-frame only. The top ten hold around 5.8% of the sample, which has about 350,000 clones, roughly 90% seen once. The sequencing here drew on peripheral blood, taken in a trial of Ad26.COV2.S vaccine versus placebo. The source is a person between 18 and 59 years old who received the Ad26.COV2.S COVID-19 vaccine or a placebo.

The CDR3 sequence is CASSEAEFGTDTQYF. CDR3 nucleotide sequence: TGTGCCAGCAGTGAAGCGGAGTTCGGCACAGATACGCAGTATTTT. The rearrangement uses TRBV25-1 and TRBJ2-3; D unclear. The CDR3 loop spans 15 amino acids. Trimming pared 2 bases from V and 1 base from J, leaving 10 bases between. CDR1 and CDR2 from the germline V gene are MGHDK and SYGVNS.

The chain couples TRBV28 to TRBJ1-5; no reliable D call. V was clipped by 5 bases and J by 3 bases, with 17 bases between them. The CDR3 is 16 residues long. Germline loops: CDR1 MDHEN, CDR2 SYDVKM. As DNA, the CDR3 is TGTGCCAGCAGTGTTAGGACCGGCCCCAACAATCAGCCCCAGCATTTT. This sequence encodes CASSVRTGPNNQPQHF.

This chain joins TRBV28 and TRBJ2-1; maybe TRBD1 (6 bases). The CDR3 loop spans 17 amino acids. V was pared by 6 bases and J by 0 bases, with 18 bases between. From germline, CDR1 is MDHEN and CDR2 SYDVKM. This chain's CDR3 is CASRPQGSPSSYNEQFF. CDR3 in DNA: TGTGCCAGCAGGCCTCAGGGGTCCCCGAGCTCCTACAATGAGCAGTTCTTC.

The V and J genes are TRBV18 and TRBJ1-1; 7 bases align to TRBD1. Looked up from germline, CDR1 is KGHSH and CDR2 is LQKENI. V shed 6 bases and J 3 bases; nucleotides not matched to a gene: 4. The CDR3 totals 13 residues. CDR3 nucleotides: TGTGCCAGCTCTTCAGGGGGGGACACTGAAGCTTTCTTT. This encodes CASSSGGDTEAFF.

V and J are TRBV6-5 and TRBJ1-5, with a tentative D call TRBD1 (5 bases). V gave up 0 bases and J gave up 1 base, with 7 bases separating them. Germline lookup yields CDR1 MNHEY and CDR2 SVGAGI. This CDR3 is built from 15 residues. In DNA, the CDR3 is TGTGCCAGCAGTTACTCGCAGGGCAGCAATCAGCCCCAGCATTTT. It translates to CASSYSQGSNQPQHF.

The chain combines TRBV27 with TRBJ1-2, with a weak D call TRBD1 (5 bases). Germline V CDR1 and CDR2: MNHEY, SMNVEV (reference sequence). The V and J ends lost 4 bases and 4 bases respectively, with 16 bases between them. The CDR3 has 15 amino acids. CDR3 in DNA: TGTGCCAGCAGTTCCACCGGCCTGGGGGGCTATGGCTACACCTTC. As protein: CASSSTGLGGYGYTF.

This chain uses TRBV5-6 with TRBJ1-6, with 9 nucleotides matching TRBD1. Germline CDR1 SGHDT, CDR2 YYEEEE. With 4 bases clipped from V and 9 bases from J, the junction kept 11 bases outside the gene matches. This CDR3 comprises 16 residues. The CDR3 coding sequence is TGTGCCAGCAGCCCTCTCCGGGACAGGGTTGGTTCACCCCTCCACTTT. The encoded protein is CASSPLRDRVGSPLHF.

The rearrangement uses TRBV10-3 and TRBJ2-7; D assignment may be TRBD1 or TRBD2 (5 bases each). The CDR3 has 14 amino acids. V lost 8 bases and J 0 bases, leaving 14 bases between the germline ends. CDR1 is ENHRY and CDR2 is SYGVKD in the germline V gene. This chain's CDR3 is CAIATDYGSYEQYF. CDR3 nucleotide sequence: TGTGCCATCGCGACAGACTATGGCTCCTACGAGCAGTACTTC.

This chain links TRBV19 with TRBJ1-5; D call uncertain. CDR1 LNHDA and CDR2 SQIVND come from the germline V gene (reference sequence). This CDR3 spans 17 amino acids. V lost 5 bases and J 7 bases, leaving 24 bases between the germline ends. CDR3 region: CASSGAEWSHTNQPQHF. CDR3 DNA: TGTGCCAGTAGTGGAGCCGAGTGGTCACATACCAACCAGCCCCAGCATTTT.

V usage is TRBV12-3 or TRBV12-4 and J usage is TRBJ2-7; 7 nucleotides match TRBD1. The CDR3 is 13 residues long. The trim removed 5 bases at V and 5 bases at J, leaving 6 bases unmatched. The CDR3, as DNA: TGTGCCAGCAGTAAGGGGGCAGGAGACGAGCAGTACTTC. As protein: CASSKGAGDEQYF.

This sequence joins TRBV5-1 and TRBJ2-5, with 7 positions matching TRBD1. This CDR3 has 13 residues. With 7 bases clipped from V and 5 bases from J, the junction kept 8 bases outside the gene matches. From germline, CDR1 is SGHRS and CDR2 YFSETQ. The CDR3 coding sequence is TGCGCCAGCGAACTGACAGGGTATGAGACCCAGTACTTC. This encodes CASELTGYETQYF.

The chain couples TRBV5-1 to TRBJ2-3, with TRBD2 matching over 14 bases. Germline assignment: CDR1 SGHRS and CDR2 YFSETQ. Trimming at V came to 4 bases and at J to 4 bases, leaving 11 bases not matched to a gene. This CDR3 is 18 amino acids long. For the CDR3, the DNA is TGCGCCAGCAGCACGGGGACTAGCGGGGGCCCCGGGGCAGATACGCAGTATTTT. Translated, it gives CASSTGTSGGPGADTQYF.

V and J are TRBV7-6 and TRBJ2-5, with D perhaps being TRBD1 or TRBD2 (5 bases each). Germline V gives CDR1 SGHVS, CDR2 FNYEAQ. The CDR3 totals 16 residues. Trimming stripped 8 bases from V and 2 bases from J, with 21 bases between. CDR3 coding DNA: TGTGCCAGCGGGAAAACCGGGACGGCAATACAAGAGACCCAGTACTTC. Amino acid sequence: CASGKTGTAIQETQYF.

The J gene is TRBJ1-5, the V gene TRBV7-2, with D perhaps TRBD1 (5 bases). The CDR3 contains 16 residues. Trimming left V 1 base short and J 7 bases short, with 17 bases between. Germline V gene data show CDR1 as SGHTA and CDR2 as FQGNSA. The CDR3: CASSLGVQGPGQPQHF. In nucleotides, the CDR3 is TGTGCCAGCAGCTTAGGTGTGCAGGGCCCGGGACAGCCCCAGCATTTT. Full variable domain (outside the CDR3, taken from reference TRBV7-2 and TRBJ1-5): GAGVSQSPSNKVTEKGKDVELRCDPISGHTALYWYRQSLGQGLEFLIYFQGNSAPDKSGLPSDRFSAERTGGSVSTLTIQRTQQEDSAVYLCASSLGVQGPGQPQHFGDGTRLSIL.

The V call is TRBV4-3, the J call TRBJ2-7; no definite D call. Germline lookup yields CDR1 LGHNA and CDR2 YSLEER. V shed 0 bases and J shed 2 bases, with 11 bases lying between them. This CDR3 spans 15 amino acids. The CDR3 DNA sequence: TGCGCCAGCAGCCAAGATACACGGAATCCCTACGAGCAGTACTTC. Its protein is CASSQDTRNPYEQYF.

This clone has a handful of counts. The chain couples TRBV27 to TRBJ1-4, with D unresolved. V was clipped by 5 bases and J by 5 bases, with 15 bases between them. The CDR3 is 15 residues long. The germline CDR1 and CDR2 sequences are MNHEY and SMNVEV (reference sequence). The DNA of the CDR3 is TGTGCCAGCAGTCCCCTGGGAGGGATCAATGAAAAACTGTTTTTT. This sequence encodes CASSPLGGINEKLFF.

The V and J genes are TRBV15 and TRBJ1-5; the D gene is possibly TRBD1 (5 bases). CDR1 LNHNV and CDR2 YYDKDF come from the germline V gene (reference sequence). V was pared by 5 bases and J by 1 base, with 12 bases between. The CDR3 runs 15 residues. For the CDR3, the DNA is TGTGCCACCAGCCCACTACGGGGGAGCAATCAGCCCCAGCATTTT. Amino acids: CATSPLRGSNQPQHF.

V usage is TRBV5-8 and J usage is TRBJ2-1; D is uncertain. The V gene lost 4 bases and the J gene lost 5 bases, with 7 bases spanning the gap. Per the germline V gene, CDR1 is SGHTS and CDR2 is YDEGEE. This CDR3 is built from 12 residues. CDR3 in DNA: TGTGCCAGCAGCGGTGGTAACAATGAGCAGTTCTTC. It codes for CASSGGNNEQFF.

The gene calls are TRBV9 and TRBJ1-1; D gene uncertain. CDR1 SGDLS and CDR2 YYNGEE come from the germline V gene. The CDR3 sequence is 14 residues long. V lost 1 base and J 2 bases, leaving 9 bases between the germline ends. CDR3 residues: CASSVWGGNTEAFF. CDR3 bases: TGTGCCAGCAGCGTATGGGGAGGCAACACTGAAGCTTTCTTT.

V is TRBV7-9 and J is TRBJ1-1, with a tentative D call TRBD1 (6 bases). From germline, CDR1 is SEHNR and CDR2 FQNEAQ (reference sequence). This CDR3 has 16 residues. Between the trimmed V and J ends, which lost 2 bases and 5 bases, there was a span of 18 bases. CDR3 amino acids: CASSLIRGAGGTEAFF. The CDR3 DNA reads TGTGCCAGCAGCTTAATTAGGGGGGCCGGAGGGACTGAAGCTTTCTTT. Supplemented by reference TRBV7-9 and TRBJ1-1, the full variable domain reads DTGVSQNPRHKITKRGQNVTFRCDPISEHNRLYWYRQTLGQGPEFLTYFQNEAQLEKSRLLSDRFSAERPKGSFSTLEIQRTEQGDSAMYLCASSLIRGAGGTEAFFGQGTRLTVV.

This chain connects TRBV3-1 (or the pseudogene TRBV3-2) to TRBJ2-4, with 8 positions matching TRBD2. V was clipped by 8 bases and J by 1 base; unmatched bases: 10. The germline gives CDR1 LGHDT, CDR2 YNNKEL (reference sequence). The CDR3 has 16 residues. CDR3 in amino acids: CASASGGRLAKNIQYF. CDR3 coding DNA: TGTGCCAGCGCAAGCGGGGGCCGCCTTGCCAAAAACATTCAGTACTTC.

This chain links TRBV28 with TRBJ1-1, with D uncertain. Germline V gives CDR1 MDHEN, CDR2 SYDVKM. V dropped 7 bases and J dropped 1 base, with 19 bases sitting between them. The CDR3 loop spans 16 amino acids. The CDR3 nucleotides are TGTGCCAGCATTCCGGGTGTTGGGCTTCGGAACACTGAAGCTTTCTTT. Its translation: CASIPGVGLRNTEAFF.

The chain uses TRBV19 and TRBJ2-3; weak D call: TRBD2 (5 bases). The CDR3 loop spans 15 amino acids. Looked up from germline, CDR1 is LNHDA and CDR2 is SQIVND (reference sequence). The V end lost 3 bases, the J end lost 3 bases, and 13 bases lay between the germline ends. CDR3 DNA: TGTGCCAGTAGTATTCCGGGGAGTGGGACAGATACGCAGTATTTT. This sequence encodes CASSIPGSGTDTQYF.

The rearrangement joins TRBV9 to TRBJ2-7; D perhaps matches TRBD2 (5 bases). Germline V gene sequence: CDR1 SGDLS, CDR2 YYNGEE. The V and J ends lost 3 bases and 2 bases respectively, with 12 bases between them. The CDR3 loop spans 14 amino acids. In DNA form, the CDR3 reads TGTGCCAGCAGCGCGACTACCGGCCCCTACGAGCAGTACTTC. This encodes CASSATTGPYEQYF. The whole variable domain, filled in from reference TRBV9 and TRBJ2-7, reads DSGVTQTPKHLITATGQRVTLRCSPRSGDLSVYWYQQSLDQGLQFLIQYYNGEERAKGNILERFSAQQFPDLHSELNLSSLELGDSALYFCASSATTGPYEQYFGPGTRLTVT.

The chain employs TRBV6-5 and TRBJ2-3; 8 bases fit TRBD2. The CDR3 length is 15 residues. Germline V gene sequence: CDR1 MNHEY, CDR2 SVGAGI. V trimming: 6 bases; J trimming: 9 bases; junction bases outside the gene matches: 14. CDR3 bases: TGTGCCAGCAGACGTACCGGGACTAGTTTTTCCACGCAGTATTTT. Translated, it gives CASRRTGTSFSTQYF.

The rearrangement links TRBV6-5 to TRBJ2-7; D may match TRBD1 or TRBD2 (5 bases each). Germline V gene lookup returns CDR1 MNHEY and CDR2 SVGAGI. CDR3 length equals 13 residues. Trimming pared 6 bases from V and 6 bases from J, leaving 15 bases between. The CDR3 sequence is CASRGLTRGEQYF. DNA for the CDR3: TGTGCCAGCAGGGGCCTCACTAGGGGCGAGCAGTACTTC.

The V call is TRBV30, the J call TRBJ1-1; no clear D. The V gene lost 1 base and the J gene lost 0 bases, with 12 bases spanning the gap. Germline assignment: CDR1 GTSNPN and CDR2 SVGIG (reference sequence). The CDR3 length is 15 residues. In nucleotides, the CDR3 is TGTGCCTGGAGTGGAGGGATTGCCATGAACACTGAAGCTTTCTTT. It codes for CAWSGGIAMNTEAFF. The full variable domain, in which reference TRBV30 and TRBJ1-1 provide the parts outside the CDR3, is SQTIHQWPATLVQPVGSPLSLECTVEGTSNPNLYWYRQAAGRGLQLLFYSVGIGQISSEVPQNLSASRPQDRQFILSSKKLLLSDSGFYLCAWSGGIAMNTEAFFGQGTRLTVV.

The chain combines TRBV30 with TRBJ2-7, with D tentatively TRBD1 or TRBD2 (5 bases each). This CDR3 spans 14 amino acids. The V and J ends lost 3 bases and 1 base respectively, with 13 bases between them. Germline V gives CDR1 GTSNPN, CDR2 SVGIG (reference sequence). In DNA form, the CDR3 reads TGTGCCTGGAGGGAGTGGGACGGGTCCTACGAGCAGTACTTC. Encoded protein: CAWREWDGSYEQYF.

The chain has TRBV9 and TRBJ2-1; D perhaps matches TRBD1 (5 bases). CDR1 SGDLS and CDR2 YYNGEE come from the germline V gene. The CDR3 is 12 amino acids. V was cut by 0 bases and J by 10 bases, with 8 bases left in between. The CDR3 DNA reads TGTGCCAGCAGCGTAGTAAGGGGAGAGCAGTTCTTC. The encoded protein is CASSVVRGEQFF.